One T cell receptor (beta chain) is described in this entry. Here immunoSEQ multiplex PCR was the method, and the copy in TCRdb shows in-frame clones only, minus some. The table records 87,000 or so clones, roughly 84% of them present only once. This specimen belongs to a study of Ad26.COV2.S vaccination and SARS-CoV-2 variants. Germline-derived CDR1 and CDR2 are SGHRS and YFSETQ. The CDR3 sequence is 14 residues long. V was trimmed by 3 bases and J by 2 bases, leaving 10 bases between them. The chain recombines TRBV5-1 with TRBJ2-3; no reliable D call. The clonotype was recovered from a human donor who had recovered from COVID-19. The sequences come from peripheral blood, collected after recovery from COVID-19. CDR3 amino acids: CASSSRTFTDTQYF. CDR3 DNA sequence: TGCGCCAGCAGCTCGAGGACCTTCACAGATACGCAGTATTTT. Full variable domain (rest looked up from reference TRBV5-1 and TRBJ2-3): KAGVTQTPRYLIKTRGQQVTLSCSPISGHRSVSWYQQTPGQGLQFLFEYFSETQRNKGNFPGRFSGRQFSNSRSEMNVSTLELGDSALYLCASSSRTFTDTQYFGPGTRLTVL.